This T cell receptor (beta chain) derives from a study of T cells after yellow fever vaccination. TCRdb reprocessed the 5' RACE reads via MiXCR and lists one record per CDR3 protein. Here the sample spans 250,000 to 400,000 distinct CDR3 sequences, approximately 4% being singletons. Only a few counts were recorded for this clonotype. The CDR3 consists of 14 residues. V shed 8 bases and J 7 bases; nucleotides not matched to a gene: 10. The V call is TRBV12-3 or TRBV12-4, the J call TRBJ2-1; 8 nucleotides match TRBD2. The clonotype was recovered from a man in his late teens or twenties who received the YFV17D yellow fever vaccine. The specimen was PBMCs, collected 5 days after the yellow fever booster vaccination. The DNA of the CDR3 is TGTGCCAGCCTCGTCGGGGGGGGCAGGAATGAGCAGTTCTTC. Its translation: CASLVGGGRNEQFF.